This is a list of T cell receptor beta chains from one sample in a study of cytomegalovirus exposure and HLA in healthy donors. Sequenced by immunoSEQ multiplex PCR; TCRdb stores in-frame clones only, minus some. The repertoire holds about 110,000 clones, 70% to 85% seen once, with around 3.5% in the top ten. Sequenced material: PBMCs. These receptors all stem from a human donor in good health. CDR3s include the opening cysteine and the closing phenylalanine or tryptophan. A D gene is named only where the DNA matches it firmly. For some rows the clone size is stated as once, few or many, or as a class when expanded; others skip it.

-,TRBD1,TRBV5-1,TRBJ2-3,CASSLGQGHTDTQYF,TGCGCCAGCAGCTTGGGACAGGGACACACAGATACGCAGTATTTT
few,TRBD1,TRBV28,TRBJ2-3,CASSEQGKTDTQYF,TGTGCCAGCAGCGAACAGGGGAAGACAGATACGCAGTATTTT
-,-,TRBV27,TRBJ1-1,CASRGGSNTEAFF,TGTGCCAGCAGGGGGGGATCGAACACTGAAGCTTTCTTT
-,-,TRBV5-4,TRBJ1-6,CASSLGTRGSPLHF,TGTGCCAGCAGCCTCGGGACAAGGGGTTCACCCCTCCACTTT
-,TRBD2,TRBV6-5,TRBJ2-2,CASSYSLAGFAGGLFF,TGTGCCAGCAGTTACTCCCTAGCGGGATTCGCCGGGGGGCTGTTTTTT
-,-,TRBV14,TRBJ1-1,CASSYGGAEAFF,TGTGCCAGCAGCTATGGGGGCGCTGAAGCTTTCTTT
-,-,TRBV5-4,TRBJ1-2,CASSLAASNYGYTF,TGTGCCAGCAGCTTGGCCGCCAGTAACTATGGCTACACCTTC
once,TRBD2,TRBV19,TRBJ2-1,CASSTGTSSYNEQFF,TGTGCCAGTAGTACGGGGACTAGCTCCTACAATGAGCAGTTCTTC
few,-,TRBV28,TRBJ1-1,CASSLYGGVNTEAFF,TGTGCCAGCAGTTTATATGGGGGCGTGAACACTGAAGCTTTCTTT
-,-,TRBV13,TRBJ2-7,CASSPDRPHEQCF,TGTGCCAGCAGCCCCGACAGGCCCCACGAGCAGTGCTTC
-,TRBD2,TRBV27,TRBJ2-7,CASSKPPSGNRIYEQYF,TGTGCCAGCAGCAAGCCACCGAGCGGGAACCGCATCTACGAGCAGTACTTC
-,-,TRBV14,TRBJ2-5,CASSQLLHGVREQYF,TGTGCCAGCAGCCAACTTTTACACGGGGTTCGAGAGCAGTACTTC
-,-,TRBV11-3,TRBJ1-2,CASSPGSQVSGYTF,TGTGCCAGCAGCCCAGGCAGCCAAGTTAGTGGCTACACCTTC
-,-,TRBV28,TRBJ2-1,CASSTTGLGSNGHEQFF,TGTGCCAGCAGCACGACGGGGTTAGGTAGCAACGGTCATGAGCAGTTCTTC
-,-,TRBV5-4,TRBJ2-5,CASSLGRGQAGTQYF,TGTGCCAGCAGCTTGGGGCGTGGCCAAGCAGGGACCCAGTACTTC
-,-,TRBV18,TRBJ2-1,CASSPGGNEQFF,TGTGCCAGCTCACCAGGGGGGAATGAGCAGTTCTTC
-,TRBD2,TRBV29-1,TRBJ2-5,CSVEDGTSGSQETQYF,TGCAGCGTTGAAGATGGGACTAGCGGGAGCCAAGAGACCCAGTACTTC
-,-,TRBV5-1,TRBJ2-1,CASSLTAATEEQFF,TGCGCCAGCAGCTTGACAGCGGCAACCGAGGAGCAGTTCTTC
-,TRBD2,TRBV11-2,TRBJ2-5,CASSFGGTSGIRSETQYF,TGTGCCAGCAGCTTCGGGGGGACTAGCGGGATTAGAAGCGAGACCCAGTACTTC
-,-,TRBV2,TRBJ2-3,CASSERAASTDTQYF,TGTGCCAGCAGTGAAAGAGCGGCTAGCACAGATACGCAGTATTTT
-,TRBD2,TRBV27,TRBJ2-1,CASSQIGTSGSPEQFF,TGTGCCAGCAGTCAGATCGGGACTAGCGGGAGTCCCGAGCAGTTCTTC
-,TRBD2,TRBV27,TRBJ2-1,CASSLLGAASGRNEQFF,TGTGCCAGCAGTTTATTAGGTGCGGCTAGCGGGAGGAATGAGCAGTTCTTC
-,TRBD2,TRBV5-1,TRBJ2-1,CASSFSQRLAGNNEQFF,TGCGCCAGCAGCTTTTCACAACGGCTAGCGGGAAACAATGAGCAGTTCTTC
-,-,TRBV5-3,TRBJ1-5,CARSLVSGLSNQPQHF,TGTGCCAGAAGCTTGGTCTCAGGGCTCAGCAATCAGCCCCAGCATTTT
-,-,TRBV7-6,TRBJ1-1,CASSLEGQGRTEAFF,TGTGCCAGCAGCTTAGAAGGCCAGGGGAGAACTGAAGCTTTCTTT
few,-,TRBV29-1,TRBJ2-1,CSVARATEQFF,TGCAGCGTTGCCAGGGCGACTGAGCAGTTCTTC